This passage covers 31 T cell receptor beta chains from one sample sequenced in a study of blood T cell repertoires in COVID-19. Repertoires were generated with immunoSEQ multiplex PCR, while TCRdb's copy carries only in-frame clones and drops some. This sample yields 270,000 or so clones, of which around 92% are seen a single time; approximately 12% belongs to the top ten. The sequencing sample was made of peripheral blood. The receptors originated from a woman aged 30 to 39 with COVID-19, enrolled during active disease.

The chain joins TRBV19 to TRBJ2-7; the match to TRBD1 covers 8 bases. Germline V gives CDR1 LNHDA, CDR2 SQIVND (reference sequence). Losses at the gene ends were 6 bases for V and 9 bases for J; bases not matched to a gene: 7. The CDR3 is 12 amino acids. The CDR3 DNA is TGTGCCAGTAGAACAGGGGGAGGTCGGCAGTACTTC. This translates into CASRTGGGRQYF.

The rearrangement joins TRBV6-5 to TRBJ1-2; the match to TRBD1 covers 7 bases. Germline trimming cut 4 bases from V and 6 bases from J; bases unmatched to any gene: 5. This CDR3 comprises 13 residues. Germline values: CDR1 MNHEY, CDR2 SVGAGI. As DNA, the CDR3 is TGTGCCAGCAGTTTCAAGACAGGGCATGGCTACACCTTC. Amino acid sequence: CASSFKTGHGYTF.

This sequence joins TRBV29-1 and TRBJ1-1, with D perhaps TRBD1 (5 bases). CDR3 size: 13 residues. Germline-derived CDR1 and CDR2 are SQVTM and ANQGSEA. Trimming stripped 5 bases from V and 0 bases from J, with 10 bases between. The CDR3: CSVSGRVNTEAFF. The CDR3 DNA sequence: TGCAGCGTTTCCGGCAGGGTGAACACTGAAGCTTTCTTT.

The chain carries TRBV7-9 and TRBJ2-7; 11 nucleotides match TRBD1. This CDR3 is 13 amino acids long. V lost 5 bases and J lost 6; bases outside the gene matches: 3. Germline loops: CDR1 SEHNR, CDR2 FQNEAQ (reference sequence). The CDR3 DNA reads as TGTGCCAGCAGCACGGACAGGGGGCGCGAGCAGTACTTC. It encodes CASSTDRGREQYF.

V and J are TRBV6-5 and TRBJ2-1, with 7 bases fitting TRBD2. V lost 2 bases to trimming and J lost 2 bases; unmatched junction nucleotides: 6. Germline V gene lookup returns CDR1 MNHEY and CDR2 SVGAGI. The CDR3 runs 16 residues. This chain's CDR3 is CASSYGRGKAYNEQFF. The CDR3 coding sequence is TGTGCCAGCAGTTACGGGCGGGGGAAAGCCTACAATGAGCAGTTCTTC.

Here the CDR3 reads CASSLDSLYEQYF. The CDR3 nucleotides are TGTGCCAGCTCTCTGGACAGCCTCTACGAGCAGTACTTC. The V call is TRBV18, the J call TRBJ2-7, with a tentative D call TRBD1 (6 bases). The CDR3 extends over 13 amino acids. Trimming shortened V by 6 bases and J by 3 bases, and 12 bases separated the two germline ends. Germline CDR1 KGHSH, CDR2 LQKENI.

V usage is TRBV5-4 and J usage is TRBJ2-7; D is unclear. Trimming removed 2 bases at V and 3 bases at J, with 6 bases between. This CDR3 region has 12 residues. Germline V gene data show CDR1 as SGHNT and CDR2 as YYREEE (reference sequence). The CDR3 DNA is TGTGCCAGCAGCTTCGGTGTCTACGAGCAGTACTTC. Residues: CASSFGVYEQYF.

This chain connects TRBV23-1 to TRBJ1-3; D gene ambiguous. TRBV23-1 is given ORF status, its function remaining uncertain. The V gene lost 2 bases and the J gene lost 2 bases, with 19 bases spanning the gap. The CDR3 covers 18 residues. CDR3 sequence (DNA): TGCGCCAGCAGTCAAACCCGCCTGTGGGAGGGTCCTGGAAACACCATATATTTT. This encodes CASSQTRLWEGPGNTIYF.

The chain uses TRBV4-1 and TRBJ1-6; D uncertain. V lost 0 bases to trimming and J lost 9 bases, with 6 bases between them. Germline CDR1 MGHRA, CDR2 YSYEKL. The CDR3 extends over 13 amino acids. CDR3 protein: CASSQDPSSPLHF. CDR3 in DNA: TGCGCCAGCAGCCAAGATCCTTCTTCACCCCTCCACTTT.

Written as DNA, the CDR3 is TGTGCCAGCTCACCACCTCAGGACAGGAAGAACACTGAAGCTTTCTTT. This translates into CASSPPQDRKNTEAFF. V and J are TRBV18 and TRBJ1-1, with 7 bases fitting TRBD1. CDR3 size: 16 residues. J lost 1 base, V lost 0 bases, and 5 bases had no gene match. Germline CDR1 KGHSH, CDR2 LQKENI.

The CDR3 nucleotides read TGTGCCAGCAGCTCCCGGACAGCGAACTATGGCTACACCTTC. Translation gives CASSSRTANYGYTF. The chain is built from TRBV7-8 and TRBJ1-2; possible D gene TRBD1, 6 bases. CDR3 size: 14 residues. CDR1 and CDR2 from the germline V gene are SGHVS and FQNEAQ. V was cut by 4 bases and J by 2 bases, with 11 bases left in between.

The J gene is TRBJ2-3, the V gene TRBV5-1; D may be TRBD2 (5 bases). V was cut by 3 bases and J by 1 base, with 9 bases left in between. The germline gives CDR1 SGHRS, CDR2 YFSETQ. The CDR3 has 14 amino acids. CDR3 sequence: CASSSLGGTDTQYF. The CDR3 nucleotides are TGCGCCAGCAGCTCCCTCGGGGGCACAGATACGCAGTATTTT.

This clone occurred once. The J gene is TRBJ1-2, the V gene TRBV11-2; the D is unclear. With 1 base removed from V and 8 bases from J, the gap between germline ends came to 11 bases. The CDR3 runs to 13 residues. Looked up from germline, CDR1 is SGHAT and CDR2 is FQNNGV. CDR3 protein: CASSLGFRSGYTF. CDR3 coding DNA: TGTGCCAGCAGCTTAGGCTTTAGGAGCGGCTACACCTTC.

This clone has just one count. The chain couples TRBV19 to TRBJ2-3, with 7 bases aligning to TRBD2. The V gene end was trimmed by 11 bases and the J gene end by 1 base; junction bases not matched to a gene: 6. The germline CDR1 and CDR2 sequences are LNHDA and SQIVND (reference sequence). The CDR3 sequence is 13 residues long. The CDR3 loop is CAAALAGTDTQYF. CDR3 DNA sequence: TGTGCCGCCGCGCTAGCGGGCACAGATACGCAGTATTTT.

This clone was seen only once. The chain joins TRBV7-9 to TRBJ2-7, with 7 positions matching TRBD2. Germline CDR1 SEHNR, CDR2 FQNEAQ (reference sequence). This CDR3 region has 14 residues. After removal of 6 bases from V and 0 bases from J, the junction contained 5 bases not matched to a gene. CDR3 protein: CASSPGGSSYEQYF. The CDR3 nucleotides read TGTGCCAGCAGTCCCGGGGGGAGCTCCTACGAGCAGTACTTC.

The chain is built from TRBV13 and TRBJ2-5, with D possibly being TRBD1 (6 bases). Per the germline V gene, CDR1 is PRHDT and CDR2 is FYEKMQ (reference sequence). Trimming took off 5 bases at V and 4 bases at J, with 20 bases between the two ends. The CDR3 is made up of 16 amino acids. This CDR3 reads CASSTSVSRGRETQYF. The CDR3 bases are TGTGCCAGCAGCACCTCCGTGAGCAGGGGTAGAGAGACCCAGTACTTC.

V is TRBV19 and J is TRBJ2-1, with 9 nucleotides matching TRBD2. This CDR3 has 13 amino acids. V shed 7 bases, J shed 7 bases, and the junction held 5 bases outside the gene matches. Germline loops: CDR1 LNHDA, CDR2 SQIVND (reference sequence). The CDR3: CASMGGGVNEQFF. CDR3 sequence (DNA): TGTGCCAGTATGGGCGGGGGGGTGAATGAGCAGTTCTTC. Using reference TRBV19 and TRBJ2-1 for the parts outside the CDR3, the full variable domain is DGGITQSPKYLFRKEGQNVTLSCEQNLNHDAMYWYRQDPGQGLRLIYYSQIVNDFQKGDIAEGYSVSREKKESFPLTVTSAQKNPTAFYLCASMGGGVNEQFFGPGTRLTVL.

The rearrangement links TRBV24-1 to TRBJ2-1; D uncertain. Germline lookup yields CDR1 KGHDR and CDR2 SFDVKD. Trimming cost V 7 bases and J 0 bases, with 21 bases left between them. The CDR3 length is 18 residues. CDR3 bases: TGTGCCACCAGGGGCCAATTCTCCCCTTTAAGCTCCTACAATGAGCAGTTCTTC. Amino acids: CATRGQFSPLSSYNEQFF.

V is TRBV20-1 and J is TRBJ2-1; D might be TRBD2 (5 bases). Germline CDR1 reads DFQATT; CDR2 reads SNEGSKA (reference sequence). V was trimmed by 3 bases and J by 8 bases, leaving 23 bases between them. This CDR3 is built from 16 residues. In nucleotides, the CDR3 is TGCAGTGCTAGTCAAGGCGCGGACTTAACTGTCCATGAGCAGTTCTTC. Translating gives CSASQGADLTVHEQFF.

The chain is built from TRBV11-3 and TRBJ2-2; TRBD1 agrees at 10 bases. Per germline, CDR1 SGHNT and CDR2 YENEEA. The CDR3 totals 16 residues. The V gene end was trimmed by 1 base and the J gene end by 4 bases; junction bases not matched to a gene: 3. CDR3 nucleotides: TGTGCCAGCAGCTTAGCGGACAGGGGGTTCACCGGGGAGCTGTTTTTT. Translated: CASSLADRGFTGELFF.

The chain is built from TRBV7-6 and TRBJ2-1, with 11 bases that match TRBD2. The CDR3 has 15 amino acids. V lost 5 bases, J lost 9 bases, and 9 bases stayed unmatched. Germline CDR1 SGHVS, CDR2 FNYEAQ. The DNA of the CDR3 is TGTGCCAGCAGCCAAAATAGCGGGGGGGCGATTGAGCAGTTCTTC. Translated: CASSQNSGGAIEQFF.

This chain uses TRBV6-5 with TRBJ2-7, with 9 bases that match TRBD1. Germline loops: CDR1 MNHEY, CDR2 SVGAGI. This CDR3 has 15 amino acids. Losses at the gene ends were 0 bases for V and 4 bases for J; bases not matched to a gene: 4. The chain's CDR3 is CASSYSGQGEYEQYF. CDR3 nucleotide sequence: TGTGCCAGCAGTTACTCGGGACAGGGAGAGTACGAGCAGTACTTC.

The rearrangement uses TRBV7-9 and TRBJ1-1; 9 positions match TRBD1. From germline, CDR1 is SEHNR and CDR2 FQNEAQ (reference sequence). CDR3 length: 12 amino acids. The trim removed 5 bases at V and 9 bases at J, leaving 4 bases unmatched. CDR3 region: CASSDTGGQAFF. The CDR3 nucleotides are TGTGCCAGCAGCGATACAGGGGGCCAAGCTTTCTTT. Full variable domain (rest looked up from reference TRBV7-9 and TRBJ1-1): DTGVSQNPRHKITKRGQNVTFRCDPISEHNRLYWYRQTLGQGPEFLTYFQNEAQLEKSRLLSDRFSAERPKGSFSTLEIQRTEQGDSAMYLCASSDTGGQAFFGQGTRLTVV.

The chain joins TRBV27 to TRBJ2-2; 10 bases map to TRBD2. The CDR3 has 16 residues. Germline CDR1 is MNHEY and CDR2 is SMNVEV (reference sequence). V was clipped by 3 bases and J by 5 bases; unmatched bases: 6. CDR3: CASSFLAGALTGELFF. CDR3 sequence (DNA): TGTGCCAGCAGTTTTCTAGCGGGGGCACTTACCGGGGAGCTGTTTTTT.

V and J are TRBV3-1 (or the pseudogene TRBV3-2) and TRBJ2-1, with TRBD2 identical over 11 bases. With V trimmed by 4 bases and J by 6 bases, 5 bases remained unmatched. From germline, CDR1 is LGHDT and CDR2 YNNKEL (reference sequence). This CDR3 has 15 residues. The CDR3 loop reads CASSRPSGGFNEQFF. As DNA, the CDR3 is TGTGCCAGCAGCCGACCTAGCGGGGGGTTCAATGAGCAGTTCTTC.

The chain is built from TRBV5-5 and TRBJ2-7; D call uncertain. Germline lookup yields CDR1 SGHKS and CDR2 YYEKEE (reference sequence). The CDR3 spans 11 residues. The V and J ends lost 1 base and 10 bases respectively, with 9 bases between them. CDR3 sequence reads: CASSLFTDQYF. The CDR3, as DNA: TGTGCCAGCAGCTTGTTTACAGATCAGTACTTC.

For this clone: At one end, the junction sequence differs from germline, possibly due to a read error. The sample contains more than one DNA sequence encoding this CDR3. The CDR3 nucleotides read TGTGCTAGCAGCCAAGATCTTAGCGGGGGGGCGGCCGCTAAAAACATTCAGTACTTC. Its translation is CASSQDLSGGAAAKNIQYF. The V gene is TRBV3-1 (or the pseudogene TRBV3-2), the J gene TRBJ2-4; the match to TRBD2 covers 11 bases. The germline CDR1 and CDR2 sequences are LGHDT and YNNKEL (reference sequence). The CDR3 loop spans 19 amino acids.

The rearrangement uses TRBV7-9 and TRBJ2-1; unclear D gene. The CDR3 is made up of 12 amino acids. The V end lost 6 bases, the J end lost 8 bases, and 11 bases lay between the germline ends. The germline V gene has CDR1 SEHNR and CDR2 FQNEAQ (reference sequence). The CDR3 bases are TGTGCCAGCAGTCATCTCCGAGATGAGCAGTTCTTC. Its translation: CASSHLRDEQFF.

The J gene is TRBJ1-3, the V gene TRBV5-6; D not certain. The CDR3 contains 13 residues. Germline V gene data show CDR1 as SGHDT and CDR2 as YYEEEE. Trimming stripped 5 bases from V and 0 bases from J, with 6 bases between. CDR3 sequence (DNA): TGTGCCAGCAGTGACATCTCTGGAAACACCATATATTTT. It is translated as CASSDISGNTIYF.

V and J are TRBV29-1 and TRBJ1-4; 7 nucleotides match TRBD1. The germline V gene has CDR1 SQVTM and CDR2 ANQGSEA. V gave up 4 bases and J gave up 3 bases; unmatched junction bases: 5. The CDR3 totals 14 residues. CDR3 amino acids: CSVGDGTANEKLFF. The DNA for the CDR3 is TGCAGCGTTGGGGACGGGACAGCTAATGAAAAACTGTTTTTT.

The V gene is TRBV5-6, the J gene TRBJ1-1; 7 bases align to TRBD1. The trim removed 4 bases at V and 8 bases at J, leaving 5 bases unmatched. The length of the CDR3 is 12 residues. Germline CDR1 is SGHDT and CDR2 is YYEEEE. In DNA, the CDR3 is TGTGCCAGCAGCGAGCAGGACAGGGAAGCTTTCTTT. Translated, it gives CASSEQDREAFF. The entire variable domain, with the rest obtained from reference TRBV5-6 and TRBJ1-1, is as follows: DAGVTQSPTHLIKTRGQQVTLRCSPKSGHDTVSWYQQALGQGPQFIFQYYEEEERQRGNFPDRFSGHQFPNYSSELNVNALLLGDSALYLCASSEQDREAFFGQGTRLTVV.